The 20 T cell receptor beta chains given below trace back to one sample, sequenced in a study of T-cell reconstitution after alpha-beta-depleted transplantation in children. Unique molecular identifiers were incorporated into the prepared TCRbeta library. MiXCR, run by TCRdb on the PCR reads, gives a single entry per CDR3 protein. The table shows a few hundred thousand distinct CDR3 sequences, with 10% to 15% occurring only once. The sample was PBMCs, mostly from graft donor cells, taken 360 days after TCRalphabeta/CD19-depleted stem cell transplant. These receptors came from a male patient under 18 who had a stem cell transplant for acute myeloid leukemia, so the T cells may come from the graft donor.

In this sample, this clonotype turned up many times. The rearrangement uses TRBV12-3 or TRBV12-4 and TRBJ2-7; unclear D gene. The length of the CDR3 is 11 residues. Deletions cut 5 bases from V and 9 bases from J, with 11 bases between. DNA of the CDR3: TGTGCCAGCAGTGGCCCGGGCGGGCAGTACTTC. This gives the protein CASSGPGGQYF.

The chain couples TRBV11-2 to TRBJ1-2, with D perhaps matching TRBD1 (6 bases). Germline values: CDR1 SGHAT, CDR2 FQNNGV. The germline V and J ends were trimmed by 4 bases and 4 bases, with 13 bases remaining between them. The CDR3 is made up of 14 amino acids. CDR3 DNA sequence: TGTGCCAGCAGCTCATACAGGGTTAGCTATGGCTACACCTTC. As protein: CASSSYRVSYGYTF.

This clonotype was seen many times. The genes are TRBV28 and TRBJ1-1; 7 bases fit TRBD1. After removal of 5 bases from V and 0 bases from J, the junction contained 12 bases not matched to a gene. This CDR3 contains 17 residues. Germline CDR1 reads MDHEN; CDR2 reads SYDVKM. The CDR3 reads CASSPEGAAALNTEAFF. CDR3 bases: TGTGCCAGCAGTCCCGAGGGGGCAGCCGCGCTGAACACTGAAGCTTTCTTT.

The chain uses TRBV28 and TRBJ2-5, with D maybe TRBD1 (5 bases). The germline V and J ends were trimmed by 6 bases and 5 bases, with 19 bases remaining between them. The germline V gene has CDR1 MDHEN and CDR2 SYDVKM. There are 15 residues in the CDR3. For the CDR3, the DNA is TGTGCCAGCAGAAAACAGGCACCGGTGGGGGAGACCCAGTACTTC. Its protein is CASRKQAPVGETQYF. Full variable domain (rest looked up from reference TRBV28 and TRBJ2-5): DVKVTQSSRYLVKRTGEKVFLECVQDMDHENMFWYRQDPGLGLRLIYFSYDVKMKEKGDIPEGYSVSREKKERFSLILESASTNQTSMYLCASRKQAPVGETQYFGPGTRLLVL.

The V gene is TRBV29-1, the J gene TRBJ2-2; D call uncertain. This CDR3 region has 13 residues. V dropped 5 bases and J dropped 6 bases, with 13 bases sitting between them. CDR1 is SQVTM, CDR2 ANQGSEA, per germline. The CDR3 is CSVIIGFAGELFF. The CDR3 DNA sequence: TGCAGCGTTATTATAGGGTTCGCCGGGGAGCTGTTTTTT.

This rearrangement joins TRBV20-1 to TRBJ2-7; tentative D call: TRBD2 (6 bases). This CDR3 is built from 17 residues. V was trimmed by 0 bases and J by 3 bases, leaving 21 bases between them. Germline V gene data show CDR1 as DFQATT and CDR2 as SNEGSKA (reference sequence). The DNA for the CDR3 is TGCAGTGCTAGAGATCAATTTTTGGCTAGCGTTATCTACGAGCAGTACTTC. Translating it yields CSARDQFLASVIYEQYF.

CDR3 nucleotide sequence: TGTGCCAGCAGCGTAGAAGAGCGGGAGGGCCTGGGAACCAAAAACATTCAGTACTTC. This sequence encodes CASSVEEREGLGTKNIQYF. This rearrangement joins TRBV9 to TRBJ2-4; 10 bases map to TRBD2. The CDR3 sequence is 19 residues long. Germline V gives CDR1 SGDLS, CDR2 YYNGEE. The J segment lost 2 bases and the V segment lost 0 bases, leaving 11 bases of the junction unmatched.

This clonotype appeared many times. This chain joins TRBV5-1 and TRBJ2-3; no clear D gene. The CDR3 has 15 residues. Looked up from germline, CDR1 is SGHRS and CDR2 is YFSETQ. V dropped 2 bases and J dropped 0 bases, with 10 bases sitting between them. The CDR3 DNA reads TGCGCCAGCAGCTTCGGCCCGACTAGCACAGATACGCAGTATTTT. Its translation is CASSFGPTSTDTQYF.

The chain links TRBV27 to TRBJ1-6; D is ambiguous. This CDR3 spans 15 amino acids. The germline gives CDR1 MNHEY, CDR2 SMNVEV (reference sequence). The V end was cut by 6 bases, the J end by 3 bases, with 12 bases between. CDR3 nucleotide sequence: TGTGCCAGCAGCTTTAGTACAGTCTATAATTCACCCCTCCACTTT. Protein: CASSFSTVYNSPLHF.

This clonotype was recorded at least ten times. This chain uses TRBV12-2 with TRBJ2-1. TRBV12-2 is reported as a pseudogene. The CDR3 loop spans 15 amino acids. In DNA, the CDR3 is TGTGCAAGTCCCCGATCACCGAGCTCCTACAATGAGCAGTTCTTC. Amino acids: CASPRSPSSYNEQFF.

This clonotype was counted a few times. Since a much larger clone is just one base distant, this may be a read error. The V and J genes are TRBV12-3 or TRBV12-4 and TRBJ2-3; 13 nucleotides agree with TRBD2. The CDR3 is 19 amino acids. The CDR3 spells CTSSEFTSGRADGTDTQYF. The CDR3 DNA follows: TGTACCAGCAGCGAGTTCACTAGCGGGAGGGCCGACGGCACAGATACGCAGTATTTT.

This chain links TRBV3-1 with TRBJ2-3; 9 positions match TRBD2. From germline, CDR1 is LGHDT and CDR2 YNNKEL (reference sequence). There are 17 residues in the CDR3. The V gene end was trimmed by 4 bases and the J gene end by 0 bases; junction bases not matched to a gene: 8. CDR3 protein: CASSRGGLAGSTDTQYF. CDR3 coding DNA: TGTGCCAGCAGCCGGGGGGGCCTAGCGGGAAGCACAGATACGCAGTATTTT.

V gene TRBV6-2 or TRBV6-3 combines with J gene TRBJ2-7; D may correspond to TRBD1 or TRBD2 (5 bases each). The CDR3 is 15 amino acids. CDR1 and CDR2 (germline): MNHEY, SVGEGT. With 4 bases removed from V and 5 bases from J, the gap between germline ends came to 18 bases. The CDR3 reads CASSFRGRATNEQYF. DNA of the CDR3: TGTGCCAGCAGTTTCCGGGGCCGGGCTACGAACGAGCAGTACTTC.

This clonotype was picked up many times. V gene TRBV5-1 combines with J gene TRBJ2-5; D unclear. There are 12 residues in the CDR3. V lost 4 bases and J 0 bases, leaving 4 bases between the germline ends. Per the germline V gene, CDR1 is SGHRS and CDR2 is YFSETQ. The CDR3 coding sequence is TGCGCCAGCAGCACTAACCAAGAGACCCAGTACTTC. This codes for CASSTNQETQYF.

The chain is built from TRBV27 and TRBJ2-7; 9 bases map to TRBD2. CDR1 is MNHEY, CDR2 SMNVEV, per germline (reference sequence). CDR3 length equals 15 residues. V shed 3 bases and J 5 bases; nucleotides not matched to a gene: 8. The CDR3 coding sequence is TGTGCCAGCAGTTTCCTAAGCGGGAGGTCCCACGAGCAGTACTTC. This translates into CASSFLSGRSHEQYF.

J is TRBJ2-1 and V is TRBV11-1; tentative D call: TRBD1 (5 bases). V was pared by 3 bases and J by 2 bases, with 14 bases between. Germline V lookup: CDR1 SGHAT, CDR2 FQDESV (reference sequence). The CDR3 runs to 16 residues. This chain's CDR3 is CASSFLVTVAYNEQFF. DNA of the CDR3: TGTGCCAGCAGCTTCCTAGTGACAGTCGCCTACAATGAGCAGTTCTTC.

The rearrangement uses TRBV7-9 and TRBJ2-1, with D uncertain. Germline V lookup: CDR1 SEHNR, CDR2 FQNEAQ (reference sequence). This CDR3 comprises 15 residues. Trimming took off 5 bases at V and 1 base at J, with 12 bases between the two ends. The CDR3 loop reads CASSSPSRSYNEQFF. CDR3 DNA: TGTGCCAGCAGCAGCCCCAGCCGTTCCTACAATGAGCAGTTCTTC.

This clonotype was seen repeatedly, ten times or more. This rearrangement joins TRBV6-5 to TRBJ2-7, with D perhaps matching TRBD2 (6 bases). CDR3 length: 14 amino acids. Germline assignment: CDR1 MNHEY and CDR2 SVGAGI. V lost 7 bases, J lost 6 bases, and 19 bases lay in between. CDR3 region: CASTPQGLGGEQYF. The CDR3 DNA is TGTGCCAGCACCCCTCAGGGTCTGGGGGGCGAGCAGTACTTC.

This chain's CDR3 is CASSQEWLVGGETQYF. CDR3 DNA sequence: TGTGCCAGCAGCCAAGAGTGGCTAGTTGGAGGGGAGACCCAGTACTTC. V and J are TRBV3-1 and TRBJ2-5; a possible D gene is TRBD2 (6 bases). There are 16 residues in the CDR3. Deletions cut 0 bases from V and 5 bases from J, with 16 bases between. Germline CDR1 reads LGHDT; CDR2 reads YNNKEL (reference sequence).

This chain uses TRBV9 with TRBJ1-1, with D hard to call. CDR3 length equals 14 residues. Germline assignment: CDR1 SGDLS and CDR2 YYNGEE. Deletions cut 0 bases from V and 1 base from J, with 7 bases between. CDR3 sequence reads: CASSVGSANTEAFF. The CDR3 DNA follows: TGTGCCAGCAGCGTAGGCTCGGCGAACACTGAAGCTTTCTTT. Full variable domain (outside the CDR3, taken from reference TRBV9 and TRBJ1-1): DSGVTQTPKHLITATGQRVTLRCSPRSGDLSVYWYQQSLDQGLQFLIQYYNGEERAKGNILERFSAQQFPDLHSELNLSSLELGDSALYFCASSVGSANTEAFFGQGTRLTVV.